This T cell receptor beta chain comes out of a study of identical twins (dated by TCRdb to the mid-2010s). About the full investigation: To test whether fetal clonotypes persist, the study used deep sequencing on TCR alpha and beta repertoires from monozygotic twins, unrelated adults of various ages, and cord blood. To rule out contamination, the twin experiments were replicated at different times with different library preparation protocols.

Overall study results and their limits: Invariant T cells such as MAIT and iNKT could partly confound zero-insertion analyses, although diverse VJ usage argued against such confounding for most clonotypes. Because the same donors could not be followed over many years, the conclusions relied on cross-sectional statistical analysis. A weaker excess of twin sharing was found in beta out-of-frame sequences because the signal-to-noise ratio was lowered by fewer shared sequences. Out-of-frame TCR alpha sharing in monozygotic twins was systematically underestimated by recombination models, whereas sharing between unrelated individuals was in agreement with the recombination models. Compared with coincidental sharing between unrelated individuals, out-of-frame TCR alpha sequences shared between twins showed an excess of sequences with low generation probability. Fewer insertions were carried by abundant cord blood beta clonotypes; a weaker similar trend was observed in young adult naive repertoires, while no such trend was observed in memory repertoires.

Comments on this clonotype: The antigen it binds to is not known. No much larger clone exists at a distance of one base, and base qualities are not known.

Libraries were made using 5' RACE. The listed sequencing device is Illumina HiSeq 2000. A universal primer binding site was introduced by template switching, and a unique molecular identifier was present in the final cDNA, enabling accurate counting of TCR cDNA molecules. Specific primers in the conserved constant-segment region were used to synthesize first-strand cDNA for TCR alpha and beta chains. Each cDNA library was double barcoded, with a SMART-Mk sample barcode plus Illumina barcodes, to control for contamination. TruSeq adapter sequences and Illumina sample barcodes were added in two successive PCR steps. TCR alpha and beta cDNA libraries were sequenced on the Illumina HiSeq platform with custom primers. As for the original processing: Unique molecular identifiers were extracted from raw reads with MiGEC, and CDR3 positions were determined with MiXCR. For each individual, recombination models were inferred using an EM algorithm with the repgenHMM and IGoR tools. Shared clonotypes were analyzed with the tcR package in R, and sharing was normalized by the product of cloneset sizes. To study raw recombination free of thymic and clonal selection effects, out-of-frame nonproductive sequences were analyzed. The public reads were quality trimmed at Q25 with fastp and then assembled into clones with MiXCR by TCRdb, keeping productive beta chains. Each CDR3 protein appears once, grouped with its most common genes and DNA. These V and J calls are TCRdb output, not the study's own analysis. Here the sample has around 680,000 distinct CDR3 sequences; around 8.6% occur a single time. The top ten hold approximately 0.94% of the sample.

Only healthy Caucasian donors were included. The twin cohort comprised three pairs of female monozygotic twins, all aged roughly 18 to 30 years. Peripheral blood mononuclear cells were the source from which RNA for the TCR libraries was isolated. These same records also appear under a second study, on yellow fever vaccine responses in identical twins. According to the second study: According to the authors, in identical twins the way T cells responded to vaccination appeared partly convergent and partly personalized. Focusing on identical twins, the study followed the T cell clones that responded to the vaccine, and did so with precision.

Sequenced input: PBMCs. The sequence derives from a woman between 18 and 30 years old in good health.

The base sequence is TGCAGTGCTAGAGTAGCAGGGACCTCGTATGGGCAGTACTTC. This translates into CSARVAGTSYGQYF. The sequence joins TRBV20-1 to TRBJ2-7; the D call is possibly TRBD1 or TRBD2, each sharing 5 bases. CDR1 and CDR2 (DFQATT, SNEGSKA) derive from the germline V gene (reference sequence). Reading from cysteine to phenylalanine, the CDR3 counts 14 amino acids. Only CDR3 DNA is held: 42 bases, read in frame from base 1. Trimming takes 1 base from V and 9 bases from J, and the germline ends sit 19 bases apart.